The clone carrying this TCR beta chain was counted a few times. Its antigen is unknown. These data come from a study of identical twins. Study outcomes and limitations: Twins shared out-of-frame alpha sequences with excess low generation probability. Possibly, invariant MAIT and iNKT cells partly confounded zero-insertion analyses.

cDNA molecules carried unique molecular identifiers, and template switching added a universal primer site. TCRdb analysed the 5' RACE reads with MiXCR anew, one entry per CDR3 protein. Among 250,000 or so distinct CDR3 sequences listed, about 9% were seen once. V shed 6 bases and J shed 5 bases, with 10 bases lying between them. The CDR3 has 13 residues. The germline gives CDR1 SEHNR, CDR2 FQNEAQ (reference sequence). These sequences were also reported in another study, on yellow fever vaccine responses in identical twins. From that paper: After vaccination, twins' T cell response reportedly seemed partly convergent, partly personalized.

This rearrangement joins TRBV7-9 to TRBJ2-2; D is ambiguous. Sequencing was done on a sample of CD8+ T cells sorted from blood. The sequence was obtained from a woman aged 18 to 35 in good health. CDR3 amino acids: CASSFTETGELFF. The DNA for the CDR3 is TGTGCCAGCAGTTTCACAGAGACCGGGGAGCTGTTTTTT.